The table lists the clone carrying this T cell receptor (beta chain) with many counts. From germline, CDR1 is SGHVS and CDR2 FNYEAQ. Trimming left V 5 bases short and J 1 base short, with 17 bases between. CDR3 size: 16 residues. Under the authors' procedure: How many nucleated cells were present was estimated from reference gene primer amplification. Assay: immunoSEQ multiplex PCR; the TCRdb copy retains only in-frame clones and omits some. Clonal size and the V and J genes are those of that table, whereas D and trimming came from the DNA. Counted here are over 200,000 clones, about 90% occurring once; the ten biggest clones make up about 3.5%. These data come from a study of blood T cell repertoires in COVID-19. As for the study in general: Some COVID-19 samples were acute and others convalescent; all came from the United States, Italy and Spain.

A COVID-19 case was met by exposed participants within 2 weeks before study entry. This sequence originates from a woman aged 25-40 years who had been exposed to COVID-19. V is TRBV7-6 and J is TRBJ1-2; a weak D match, TRBD1 (5 bases). Sample: PBMCs or T cells enriched from blood (not recorded which). CDR3 region: CASSPLLGEGNYGYTF. In DNA, the CDR3 is TGTGCCAGCAGCCCTCTGCTAGGGGAGGGTAACTATGGCTACACCTTC.